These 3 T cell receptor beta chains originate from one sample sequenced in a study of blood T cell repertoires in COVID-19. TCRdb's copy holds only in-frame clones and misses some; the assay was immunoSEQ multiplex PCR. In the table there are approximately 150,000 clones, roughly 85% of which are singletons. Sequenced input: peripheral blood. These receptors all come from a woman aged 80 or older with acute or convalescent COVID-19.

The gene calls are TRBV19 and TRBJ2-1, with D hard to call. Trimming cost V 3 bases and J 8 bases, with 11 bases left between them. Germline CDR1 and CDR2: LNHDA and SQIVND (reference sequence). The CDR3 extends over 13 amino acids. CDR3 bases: TGTGCCAGTAGTATCCCAGACTCCGATGAGCAGTTCTTC. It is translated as CASSIPDSDEQFF.

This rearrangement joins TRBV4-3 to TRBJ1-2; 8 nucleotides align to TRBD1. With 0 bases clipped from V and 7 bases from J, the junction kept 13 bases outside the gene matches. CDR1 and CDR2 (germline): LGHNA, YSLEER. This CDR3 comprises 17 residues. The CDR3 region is CASSQDPRGPFVSGYTF. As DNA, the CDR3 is TGCGCCAGCAGCCAAGATCCCAGGGGGCCTTTCGTAAGTGGCTACACCTTC.

The chain's CDR3 is CASSPTLQETQYF. DNA of the CDR3: TGTGCCAGCAGTCCGACACTTCAAGAGACCCAGTACTTC. The chain couples TRBV6-5 to TRBJ2-5; D gene uncertain. Germline V CDR1 and CDR2: MNHEY, SVGAGI. The CDR3 spans 13 residues. V gave up 5 bases and J gave up 2 bases, with 9 bases separating them.